The source of this TCR beta chain is a study of T cells in Graves' hyperthyroidism and ophthalmopathy. Using RNA transcripts as the source, TCR beta CDR3 regions were amplified. HTBI primers were employed in a first-round RT-PCR of the TCR CDR3. TCRdb redid the calling of the multiplex PCR reads with MiXCR, one entry per CDR3 protein. The sample consists of around 400,000 distinct CDR3 sequences, approximately 16% of them appearing once. CDR3 length: 15 amino acids. Per germline, CDR1 MNHNS and CDR2 SASEGT. With 4 bases clipped from V and 5 bases from J, the junction kept 8 bases outside the gene matches. Broader study findings: Peripheral blood also featured most of the thyroid clonotypes expanded above 0.001.

There are many counts of this clonotype. Antigen: not known. A patient was excluded if there was uncontrolled infection, other autoimmune disease, pregnancy or lactation. The sequencing input was blood. The clonotype was recovered from an older woman with Graves' ophthalmopathy. The chain links TRBV6-1 to TRBJ2-1; the match to TRBD1 covers 7 bases. CDR3 in amino acids: CASSGGRGINNEQFF. CDR3 DNA: TGTGCCAGCAGTGGGGGCAGGGGGATTAACAATGAGCAGTTCTTC.